A single sample gave rise to the 3 T cell receptor beta chains below, sequenced in a study of identical twins. TCRdb reprocessed the 5' RACE reads with MiXCR, giving one entry per CDR3 protein. The sample has under 800,000 distinct CDR3 sequences; 21% are singletons. These records were also assigned to another study, of T cells expressing NK-cell markers.

The sequenced sample consisted of PBMCs. The receptors stem from a woman aged 18 to 35 in good health.

The table lists this clonotype with a few counts. The gene calls are TRBV7-2 and TRBJ2-3; a possible D gene is TRBD1 (6 bases). This CDR3 has 13 residues. In germline, CDR1 is SGHTA, CDR2 FQGNSA. Between the trimmed V and J ends, which lost 5 bases and 6 bases, there was a span of 12 bases. The CDR3 DNA reads TGTGCCAGCAGCCGGGACAACCCGGATACGCAGTATTTT. Its protein product is CASSRDNPDTQYF.

This clonotype was recorded at least ten times. This rearrangement joins TRBV6-1 to TRBJ1-6; D remains ambiguous. V lost 7 bases and J 10 bases, leaving 14 bases between the germline ends. The CDR3 extends over 13 amino acids. CDR1 is MNHNS, CDR2 SASEGT, per germline. CDR3 residues: CASTLDGRSPLHF. The CDR3 DNA reads TGTGCCAGCACGCTGGACGGAAGATCACCCCTCCACTTT.

V and J are TRBV20-1 and TRBJ1-1, with a possible D match to TRBD1 (6 bases). Trimming took off 6 bases at V and 0 bases at J, with 14 bases between the two ends. From germline, CDR1 is DFQATT and CDR2 SNEGSKA (reference sequence). The CDR3 loop spans 14 amino acids. This CDR3 reads CSANNRELNTEAFF. The CDR3 bases are TGCAGTGCGAACAACAGGGAGTTGAACACTGAAGCTTTCTTT.